The sequence of this T cell receptor (beta chain) was determined in a study of blood T cells in healthy people across ages. Germline V gene sequence: CDR1 LGHNA, CDR2 YSLEER. The CDR3 has 16 amino acids. V shed 8 bases and J shed 2 bases, with 16 bases lying between them. This clonotype was detected many times. Its antigen is as yet unknown. A sample-barcoded 5' primer and a J-beta primer mix were used in a second PCR of about 7 to 12 cycles. Every cDNA molecule bore a tag from a template-switch adaptor containing 12 random nucleotides. TCRdb independently ran MiXCR on the 5' RACE reads; one entry per CDR3 protein. The repertoire consists of over 1,500,000 distinct CDR3 sequences, with more than 35% occurring once and the leading ten covering about 21%. Whole-study results and caveats: The percentage of naive T cells correlated strongly with TCR beta diversity. Age brought a roughly linear fall in TCR beta diversity measured per million T cells.

This chain uses TRBV4-3 with TRBJ2-6; D uncertain. Sequenced input: blood. The clonotype originates from a human donor in good health. The CDR3 sequence is CASGKRLSAGANVLTF. The CDR3 DNA reads as TGCGCCAGCGGGAAGCGTCTCTCTGCTGGGGCCAACGTCCTGACTTTC.